The rows below give T cell receptor beta chains drawn from one sample of a study of T cells in localized non-small cell lung cancer. Generated by immunoSEQ multiplex PCR, the TCRdb table keeps only in-frame clones and is missing some. This sample carries 50,000 to 55,000 clones, approximately 80% of them seen once, and the ten largest clones take 17%. The sample was peripheral blood mononuclear cells, taken before any cancer treatment. These receptors were collected from a man aged 35 to 70 with stage III lung adenocarcinoma. CDR3s include the opening cysteine and the closing phenylalanine or tryptophan. D genes are given only for firm matches. Only part of the rows carry a size: once, few, many, or a class if the clone is expanded.

cdr3_aa cdr3_nt d_call v_call clone_size j_call
CASSKGRSYEQYF TGTGCCAGTTCGAAGGGCCGGTCCTACGAGCAGTACTTC - TRBV19 - TRBJ2-7
CASSPRLRPGGTDTQYF TGTGCCAGCAGCCCCAGACTCCGCCCCGGGGGCACAGATACGCAGTATTTT - TRBV13 - TRBJ2-3
CAIGAGGTGELFF TGTGCCATCGGGGCGGGGGGCACCGGGGAGCTGTTTTTT TRBD2 TRBV10-3 few TRBJ2-2
CASKSQGNTEAFF TGTGCCAGCAAAAGCCAGGGCAACACTGAAGCTTTCTTT - TRBV11-1 once TRBJ1-1
CAWSSGSAYYYEQYF TGTGCCTGGAGTTCCGGAAGCGCTTATTACTACGAGCAGTACTTC - TRBV30 - TRBJ2-7
CASSIMGTGGIGKTQYF TGTGCCAGTAGTATAATGGGGACAGGGGGCATAGGGAAGACCCAGTACTTC TRBD1 TRBV19 - TRBJ2-5
CASSLGGALNSGNTIYF TGCGCCAGCAGCCTGGGTGGGGCCCTGAACTCTGGAAACACCATATATTTT - TRBV5-1 - TRBJ1-3
CASSLLLNTGELFF TGTGCCAGCAGCTTACTACTTAACACCGGGGAGCTGTTTTTT - TRBV7-3 - TRBJ2-2
CASSSLAGLETQYF TGTGCCAGCAGCTCCCTAGCGGGCCTAGAGACCCAGTACTTC TRBD2 TRBV7-2 - TRBJ2-5
CASSLHQGAGEQFF TGTGCCAGCAGCTTGCACCAAGGAGCGGGGGAGCAGTTCTTC TRBD2 TRBV7-2 - TRBJ2-1
CASSQGQGYGYTF TGTGCCAGCAGTCAAGGACAGGGATATGGCTACACCTTC TRBD1 TRBV6-5 - TRBJ1-2
CASSFGQGAGGYTF TGTGCCAGCAGCTTCGGACAGGGGGCTGGTGGCTACACCTTC TRBD1 TRBV7-9 once TRBJ1-2
CASSQDSTLLNPEAFF TGTGCCAGCAGCCAAGATAGTACCCTCCTTAACCCTGAAGCTTTCTTT - TRBV14 - TRBJ1-1
CASSDSGGPGDEQFF TGTGCCAGCAGTGACTCGGGGGGCCCAGGCGATGAGCAGTTCTTC - TRBV6-4 - TRBJ2-1
CSVVTGGATDTQYF TGCAGCGTAGTTACAGGGGGCGCGACAGATACGCAGTATTTT TRBD1 TRBV29-1 few TRBJ2-3
CSVYEQYF TGCAGTGTTTACGAGCAGTACTTC - TRBV20-1 once TRBJ2-7
CASSPLSGQYF TGTGCCAGCAGCCCTCTCTCGGGGCAGTACTTC - TRBV7-8 - TRBJ2-7
CASSLGVARETQYF TGTGCCAGCAGCTTAGGTGTAGCGAGAGAGACCCAGTACTTC - TRBV11-2 - TRBJ2-5
CASSLGSGLVIGYTF TGTGCCAGCAGCTTAGGGTCTGGCCTTGTTATAGGCTACACCTTC - TRBV7-2 - TRBJ1-2
CASSYGRTVSYGYTF TGTGCCAGCAGTTACGGCAGGACCGTTTCATATGGCTACACCTTC - TRBV6-5 - TRBJ1-2
CATSAPSGGEAFF TGTGCCACCAGCGCTCCATCGGGAGGTGAAGCTTTCTTT - TRBV15 - TRBJ1-1
CASRLQTGEGYTF TGTGCCAGCAGGCTACAGACAGGGGAGGGCTACACCTTC TRBD1 TRBV7-9 - TRBJ1-2
CASSPRTSRETQYF TGTGCCAGCAGCCCGCGGACTAGCCGAGAGACCCAGTACTTC TRBD2 TRBV7-2 - TRBJ2-5
CATAPDRASNQPQHF TGTGCCACCGCTCCGGACAGGGCGAGCAATCAGCCCCAGCATTTT TRBD1 TRBV15 - TRBJ1-5
CASSYSGGGNKETQYF TGTGCCAGCAGTTACTCGGGGGGGGGTAACAAAGAGACCCAGTACTTC TRBD2 TRBV6-5 few TRBJ2-5
CATERGDSYEQYF TGTGCCACCGAGCGGGGGGACTCCTACGAGCAGTACTTC TRBD2 TRBV6-1 once TRBJ2-7
CASSPIGTEDTEAFF TGTGCCAGCTCACCTATTGGGACGGAGGACACTGAAGCTTTCTTT - TRBV18 - TRBJ1-1
CASSESGGGGDTQYF TGTGCCAGCAGTGAATCGGGCGGGGGTGGAGATACGCAGTATTTT TRBD2 TRBV25-1 - TRBJ2-3
CASSLALSGGVNEQFF TGTGCCAGCAGCCTGGCGCTTAGCGGGGGGGTCAATGAGCAGTTCTTC TRBD2 TRBV5-4 few TRBJ2-1
CASSWSNYGYTF TGTGCCAGCAGCTGGTCGAACTATGGCTACACCTTC - TRBV7-2 - TRBJ1-2
CASSTLTPNTQYF TGTGCCAGTAGTACATTGACCCCGAATACGCAGTATTTT - TRBV19 - TRBJ2-3
CASSLASTGTSSSYTF TGTGCCAGCAGCTTAGCGTCCACCGGGACATCTAGTAGCTACACCTTC - TRBV7-2 - TRBJ1-2